This TCR beta chain was documented in a study of cytomegalovirus exposure and HLA in healthy donors. On the study more broadly: Assignment to the Caucasian-associated ancestry cluster applied to approximately 80% of the approximately 420 genotyped donors.

Though nominally healthy at sampling, donors likely had unrecorded immune exposures. The PCR was carried out with 60 Vbeta primers and 13 Jbeta primers. TCRdb keeps only in-frame clones here, not all; method: immunoSEQ multiplex PCR. The sample contains 100,000 to 150,000 clones, roughly four fifths of which appear only once. The germline V gene has CDR1 SGHTS and CDR2 YDEGEE. The CDR3 extends over 15 amino acids. V was trimmed by 5 bases and J by 6 bases, leaving 18 bases between them. The chain employs TRBV5-8 and TRBJ1-5; D may be TRBD1 (5 bases). This TCR was recovered from a man aged 40-49 years in good health and CMV-seronegative. The sample was PBMCs. CDR3 nucleotide sequence: TGTGCCAGCAGTCCAGGGCGCGTTGTGACTCAGCCCCAGCATTTT. Translating gives CASSPGRVVTQPQHF.